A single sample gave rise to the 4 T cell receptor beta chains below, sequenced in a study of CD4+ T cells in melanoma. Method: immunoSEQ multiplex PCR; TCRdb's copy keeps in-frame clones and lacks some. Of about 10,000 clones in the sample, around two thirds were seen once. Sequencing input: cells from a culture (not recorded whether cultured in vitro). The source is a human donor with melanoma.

The CDR3: CSVDRYSQGEKLFF. DNA of the CDR3: TGCAGCGTTGATCGTTATTCGCAGGGTGAAAAACTGTTTTTT. V gene TRBV29-1 combines with J gene TRBJ1-4; D is possibly TRBD1 (5 bases). The CDR3 length is 14 residues. V shed 3 bases and J shed 7 bases, with 15 bases lying between them. Per germline, CDR1 SQVTM and CDR2 ANQGSEA.

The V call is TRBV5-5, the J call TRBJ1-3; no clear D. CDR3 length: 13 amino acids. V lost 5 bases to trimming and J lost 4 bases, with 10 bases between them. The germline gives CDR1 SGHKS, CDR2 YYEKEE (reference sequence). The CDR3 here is CASRRVAGNTIYF. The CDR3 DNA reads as TGTGCCAGCAGGCGCGTCGCCGGAAACACCATATATTTT.

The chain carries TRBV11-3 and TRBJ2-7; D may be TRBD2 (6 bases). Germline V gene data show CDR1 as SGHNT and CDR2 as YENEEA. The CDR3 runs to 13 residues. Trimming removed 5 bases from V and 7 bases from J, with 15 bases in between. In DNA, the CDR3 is TGTGCCAGCAGCCCGGGACTGTCCTCTGAGCAGTACTTC. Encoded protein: CASSPGLSSEQYF.

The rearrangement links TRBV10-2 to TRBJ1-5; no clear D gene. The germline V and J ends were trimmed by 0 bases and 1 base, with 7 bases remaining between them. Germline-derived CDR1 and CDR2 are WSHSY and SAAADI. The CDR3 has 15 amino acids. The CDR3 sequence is CASSESGRSNQPQHF. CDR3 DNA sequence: TGCGCCAGCAGTGAGTCAGGACGGAGCAATCAGCCCCAGCATTTT.